The source of this TCR beta chain is a study of CD4 T cells in relation to SARS-CoV-2 and coronaviruses. For the study at large: Convalescent patients had median age roughly 38 years, range roughly 21 to 75.

Germline V gene sequence: CDR1 MNHEY, CDR2 SVGAGI. CDR3 length equals 14 residues. V shed 0 bases and J shed 5 bases, with 8 bases lying between them. This clone was picked up a small number of times. TCRdb keeps only in-frame clones here, not all; method: immunoSEQ multiplex PCR. The table has 35,000 to 40,000 clones, 88% seen once. Sequenced material: memory CD4+ T cells from PBMCs. This chain connects TRBV6-5 to TRBJ1-5; D is unresolved. The receptor's source is an adult with COVID-19. The CDR3 bases are TGTGCCAGCAGTTACTCGAGATGGGATCAGCCCCAGCATTTT. Amino acids: CASSYSRWDQPQHF.